The rows below give T cell receptor beta chains drawn from one sample of a study of persistence of HIV-infected CD4 T cells. These receptors are not linked to any known antigen. Data came from immunoSEQ multiplex PCR; TCRdb stores just in-frame clones and leaves some out. This table holds roughly 43,000 clones, 89% found once. Sequenced here: CD4+ T cells sorted from PBMCs after approximately 19-hour stimulation, sampled from a patient who received antiretroviral therapy. Receptors originate from an adult man with HIV who was CMV-seropositive. Each CDR3 is given with its conserved first and last residue. Fields, in order: clone size, V gene, D gene, J gene, CDR3 protein, CDR3 DNA. D genes are given only for firm matches. Size is omitted from some rows. Given values are once, few, many or a class for expanded clones.

>.|TRBV6-2/TRBV6-3|TRBD1|TRBJ2-2
CASSGRDRGQAGELFF
TGTGCCAGCAGTGGCCGGGACAGGGGACAAGCCGGGGAGCTGTTTTTT
>.|TRBV19|TRBD1|TRBJ1-2
CASSLTGTHYGYTF
TGTGCCAGTAGTTTGACAGGGACTCACTATGGCTACACCTTC
>.|TRBV6-5|.|TRBJ1-5
CASSSGRWSNQPQHF
TGTGCCAGCAGTTCAGGGAGATGGAGCAATCAGCCCCAGCATTTT
>.|TRBV20-1|TRBD2|TRBJ2-1
CSASLLAGGSYNEQFF
TGCAGTGCTAGTTTACTAGCGGGGGGTTCCTACAATGAGCAGTTCTTC
>once|TRBV3-1/TRBV3-2|.|TRBJ1-3
CASRLQGNTGNTIYF
TGTGCCAGCAGGCTACAGGGAAATACTGGAAACACCATATATTTT
>.|TRBV27|.|TRBJ2-7
CASSSAGIAYEQYF
TGTGCCAGCAGTTCAGCCGGGATTGCCTACGAGCAGTACTTC
>.|TRBV7-8|TRBD2|TRBJ2-1
CASSSLAGVYNEQFF
TGTGCCAGCAGCTCTCTAGCGGGGGTCTACAATGAGCAGTTCTTC
>.|TRBV5-4|.|TRBJ2-7
CASSLARGNEQYF
TGTGCCAGCAGCTTGGCCAGAGGGAACGAGCAGTACTTC
>once|TRBV27|TRBD1|TRBJ1-6
CASSSGTVNSPLHF
TGTGCCAGCAGTTCCGGGACAGTCAATTCACCCCTCCACTTT
>.|TRBV28|.|TRBJ1-5
CAVKRGLNQPQHF
TGTGCCGTCAAAAGGGGACTTAATCAGCCCCAGCATTTT
>.|TRBV27|TRBD2|TRBJ2-7
CASSFASGSYEQYF
TGTGCCAGCAGTTTCGCTAGCGGGTCCTACGAGCAGTACTTC
>.|TRBV18|.|TRBJ1-4
CATSSSGNEKLFF
TGTGCCACCTCCAGCAGTGGAAATGAAAAACTGTTTTTT
>.|TRBV1|.|TRBJ2-1
CTSSQETSGAHNEQFF
TGCACCAGCAGCCAAGAGACTAGCGGGGCCCACAATGAGCAGTTCTTC
>.|TRBV24-1|.|TRBJ2-1
CATSDTTRDEQFF
TGTGCCACCAGTGATACAACTAGAGATGAGCAGTTCTTC
>.|TRBV19|.|TRBJ2-6
CASEPGFSANVLTF
TGTGCCAGTGAACCGGGGTTCTCGGCCAACGTCCTGACTTTC
>.|TRBV5-6|TRBD1|TRBJ1-5
CASSPWTGGNQPQHF
TGTGCCAGCAGCCCATGGACAGGGGGCAATCAGCCCCAGCATTTT
>.|TRBV6-5|TRBD1|TRBJ2-7
CASSYRTGSPYEQYF
TGTGCCAGCAGTTACCGGACAGGTTCTCCCTACGAGCAGTACTTC
>.|TRBV19|.|TRBJ2-6
CASSSRGANVLTF
TGTGCCAGTAGTTCCCGGGGGGCCAACGTCCTGACTTTC
>.|TRBV5-1|TRBD1|TRBJ2-3
CATSEGGRGTDTQYF
TGCGCCACGTCGGAAGGGGGCCGGGGCACAGATACGCAGTATTTT
>few|TRBV7-2|.|TRBJ2-1
CASSLVQTTYNEQFF
TGTGCCAGCAGCTTAGTCCAGACTACGTACAATGAGCAGTTCTTC
>.|TRBV3-1/TRBV3-2|.|TRBJ1-1
CASSPRLGRTAQAFF
TGTGCCAGCAGTCCCCGCCTCGGCAGGACAGCTCAAGCTTTCTTT
>.|TRBV5-1|TRBD2|TRBJ2-1
CASSYFLAGGSNEQFF
TGCGCCAGCAGTTATTTTCTAGCGGGGGGCTCCAATGAGCAGTTCTTC
>.|TRBV5-1|TRBD1|TRBJ1-4
CASSLAPRTGSNEKLFF
TGCGCCAGCAGCTTGGCACCCAGGACAGGCTCTAATGAAAAACTGTTTTTT
>.|TRBV5-8|.|TRBJ1-2
CASSFGDPYGYTF
TGTGCCAGCAGCTTCGGGGATCCCTATGGCTACACCTTC
>.|TRBV20-1|.|TRBJ1-1
CSASQFLNTEAFF
TGCAGTGCTAGTCAGTTTTTGAACACTGAAGCTTTCTTT
>few|TRBV2|.|TRBJ1-3
CASRDQGSGNTIYF
TGTGCCAGCAGAGACCAGGGATCCGGAAACACCATATATTTT
>.|TRBV24-1|.|TRBJ2-1
CATSEHGQRDYNEQFF
TGTGCCACCAGTGAACACGGACAGCGCGACTACAATGAGCAGTTCTTC
>.|TRBV11-2|TRBD1|TRBJ1-5
CASSSFDRGQGSNQPQHF
TGTGCCAGCAGCTCTTTTGACAGGGGGCAGGGGAGCAATCAGCCCCAGCATTTT
>once|TRBV5-1|.|TRBJ1-6
CASSLVIGVGKNSPLHF
TGCGCCAGCAGCTTGGTAATCGGGGTGGGTAAGAATTCACCCCTCCACTTT
>.|TRBV9|.|TRBJ1-1
CASSVGGMNTEAFF
TGTGCCAGCAGCGTTGGGGGCATGAACACTGAAGCTTTCTTT
>.|TRBV27|.|TRBJ1-6
CASRSKGRGNSPLHF
TGTGCCAGCAGAAGTAAAGGTAGGGGTAATTCACCCCTCCACTTT
>.|TRBV19|.|TRBJ1-6
CASSQPHRPLHF
TGTGCCAGTAGTCAACCCCATAGACCCCTCCACTTT
>.|TRBV27|.|TRBJ2-1
CASRVGRSGVGEQFF
TGTGCCAGCAGAGTGGGTAGGTCGGGAGTCGGCGAGCAGTTCTTC
>.|TRBV10-2|TRBD1|TRBJ1-2
CASSESGQGAHGYTF
TGCGCCAGCAGTGAGTCGGGGCAGGGGGCACATGGCTACACCTTC
>.|TRBV2|.|TRBJ1-2
CASSPGTLAGYTF
TGTGCCAGCAGTCCCGGGACCTTGGCTGGCTACACCTTC
>.|TRBV3-1/TRBV3-2|.|TRBJ2-1
CASSQVGGEQFF
TGTGCCAGCAGCCAAGTAGGAGGTGAGCAGTTCTTC
>.|TRBV9|TRBD1|TRBJ1-2
CASSVGGTVSNYGYTF
TGTGCCAGCAGCGTAGGGGGGACAGTCTCTAACTATGGCTACACCTTC
>.|TRBV7-9|.|TRBJ2-1
CASRLSGHSGYNEQFF
TGTGCCAGCAGACTATCGGGGCATTCGGGATACAATGAGCAGTTCTTC
>.|TRBV3-1/TRBV3-2|.|TRBJ1-1
CASSQGQRVSNTEAFF
TGTGCCAGCAGCCAGGGGCAGAGGGTGAGTAACACTGAAGCTTTCTTT
>once|TRBV29-1|TRBD2|TRBJ2-4
CSVTQRGGFQYF
TGCAGCGTTACCCAGCGGGGGGGTTTTCAGTACTTC
>.|TRBV19|.|TRBJ1-1
CASSIVSRGKTEAFF
TGTGCCAGTAGTATAGTTTCCAGGGGCAAGACTGAAGCTTTCTTT
>.|TRBV28|TRBD2|TRBJ2-2
CASSPPGLAGDTGELFF
TGTGCCAGCAGTCCCCCGGGACTAGCGGGGGACACCGGGGAGCTGTTTTTT
>.|TRBV27|.|TRBJ1-1
CASIGQTNTEAFF
TGTGCCAGCATTGGGCAGACGAACACTGAAGCTTTCTTT
>.|TRBV6-6|TRBD2|TRBJ2-3
CASSSRTSGGTDTQYF
TGTGCCAGCAGCTCTCGGACTAGCGGGGGGACTGATACGCAGTATTTT
>.|TRBV18|TRBD1|TRBJ1-1
CASSQGQGAGGAFF
TGTGCCAGCTCACAGGGACAGGGGGCAGGCGGAGCTTTCTTT
>.|TRBV7-3|.|TRBJ1-1
CASSLAGTGNTEAFF
TGTGCCAGCAGCTTGGCCGGGACGGGGAACACTGAAGCTTTCTTT
>.|TRBV19|TRBD1|TRBJ2-6
CASTRQGVSGANVLTF
TGTGCCAGTACCAGACAGGGGGTCTCTGGGGCCAACGTCCTGACTTTC
>once|TRBV7-9|TRBD1|TRBJ1-1
CASSPTGGTGNTEAFF
TGTGCCAGCAGCCCCACGGGAGGGACAGGGAACACTGAAGCTTTCTTT
>.|TRBV10-1|TRBD1|TRBJ2-3
CASSAMTGGADTQYF
TGCGCCAGCAGTGCTATGACAGGGGGCGCAGATACGCAGTATTTT
>.|TRBV18|.|TRBJ2-7
CASSQAPRGEQYF
TGTGCCAGCTCACAAGCGCCTAGGGGCGAGCAGTACTTC
>.|TRBV19|TRBD1|TRBJ1-5
CASNPTGNQPQHF
TGTGCCAGTAACCCGACAGGGAATCAGCCCCAGCATTTT
>.|TRBV2|.|TRBJ1-1
CATRRAGNTEAFF
TGTGCCACCCGGCGTGCAGGGAACACTGAAGCTTTCTTT
>once|TRBV19|.|TRBJ1-5
CASSPHRVNQPQHF
TGTGCCAGTAGTCCTCACAGGGTAAATCAGCCCCAGCATTTT
>.|TRBV5-1|TRBD1|TRBJ2-2
CASSLMGQGDTGELFF
TGCGCCAGCAGCTTGATGGGACAGGGGGACACCGGGGAGCTGTTTTTT
>.|TRBV5-1|TRBD1|TRBJ1-1
CASSLDRGEAFF
TGCGCCAGCAGCCTGGACAGGGGTGAAGCTTTCTTT
>.|TRBV24-1|.|TRBJ2-3
CATSDPGKASSTDTQYF
TGTGCCACCAGTGATCCCGGTAAGGCCTCTAGCACAGATACGCAGTATTTT
>.|TRBV5-1|.|TRBJ1-1
CASSLATANTEAFF
TGCGCCAGCAGCTTGGCCACAGCGAACACTGAAGCTTTCTTT
>once|TRBV3-1/TRBV3-2|TRBD2|TRBJ2-2
CASSQGLAAQNTGELFF
TGTGCCAGCAGCCAGGGACTAGCGGCCCAGAACACCGGGGAGCTGTTTTTT
>.|TRBV2|.|TRBJ1-3
CASSVGPGAGNTIYF
TGTGCCAGCAGTGTGGGCCCAGGAGCTGGAAACACCATATATTTT
>few|TRBV2|.|TRBJ2-6
CASRAPYSSGANVLTF
TGTGCCAGCAGGGCCCCATACAGCTCTGGGGCCAACGTCCTGACTTTC